One and the same sample provided the 19 T cell receptor beta chains below, sequenced in a study of beta chain features in type 1 diabetes. Isolated RNA was reverse transcribed in full, so expressed TCRB transcripts were sequenced. Clones were read by immunoSEQ multiplex PCR, and TCRdb kept only the in-frame ones, dropping some. The sample lists about 330,000 clones; 9.5% to 12% were seen once. Sequencing was performed on naive CD4+ T cells from blood. The origin of the receptors is a woman aged 25 to 39 in good health.

This clone was seen a handful of times. This chain's CDR3 is CSVRRVAGELFF. CDR3 in DNA: TGCAGCGTGCGCCGAGTAGCCGGGGAGCTGTTTTTT. V usage is TRBV29-1 and J usage is TRBJ2-2; D gene unclear. V lost 6 bases to trimming and J lost 6 bases, with 11 bases between them. The germline V gene encodes CDR1 SQVTM and CDR2 ANQGSEA. This CDR3 comprises 12 residues.

The chain links TRBV6-1 to TRBJ2-1; tentatively, D is TRBD2 (6 bases). V lost 5 bases, J lost 4 bases, and 9 bases lay in between. The CDR3 totals 13 residues. The V gene's germline CDR1 is MNHNS and CDR2 SASEGT. The CDR3 bases are TGTGCCAGCAGTACGGGACTGTACAATGAGCAGTTCTTC. Translated, it gives CASSTGLYNEQFF.

This clone appeared a few times. The chain is built from TRBV18 and TRBJ1-5; the D gene is possibly TRBD1 (5 bases). CDR1 and CDR2 (germline): KGHSH, LQKENI. The germline V and J ends were trimmed by 2 bases and 4 bases, with 15 bases remaining between them. This CDR3 comprises 16 residues. The CDR3 sequence is CASSPGLDGGNQPQHF. CDR3 coding DNA: TGTGCCAGCTCACCAGGCTTAGACGGGGGTAATCAGCCCCAGCATTTT.

The chain couples TRBV10-3 to TRBJ1-5; D possibly corresponds to TRBD1 (5 bases). There are 12 residues in the CDR3. From germline, CDR1 is ENHRY and CDR2 SYGVKD. With 6 bases removed from V and 2 bases from J, the gap between germline ends came to 5 bases. CDR3 region: CAIRQGNQPQHF. The DNA of the CDR3 is TGTGCCATCAGACAGGGCAATCAGCCCCAGCATTTT.

The rearrangement uses TRBV30 and TRBJ2-7; tentatively, D is TRBD2 (6 bases). Trimming left V 2 bases short and J 3 bases short, with 14 bases between. Looked up from germline, CDR1 is GTSNPN and CDR2 is SVGIG (reference sequence). The CDR3 totals 14 residues. For the CDR3, the DNA is TGTGCCTGGAGTCAGGCGGGATCCGTCTACGAGCAGTACTTC. This translates into CAWSQAGSVYEQYF.

This clone was counted between two and nine times. The chain combines TRBV4-1 with TRBJ2-7; 9 nucleotides match TRBD2. V gave up 0 bases and J gave up 3 bases; unmatched junction bases: 9. Looked up from germline, CDR1 is MGHRA and CDR2 is YSYEKL. The CDR3 runs 17 residues. CDR3 in DNA: TGCGCCAGCAGCCAAGATTGGGCGGGAGGGCCAAGCTACGAGCAGTACTTC. This encodes CASSQDWAGGPSYEQYF.

The sample holds a few counts of this clone. The gene calls are TRBV18 and TRBJ1-3, with D tentatively TRBD1 (5 bases). The ends were cut back, 0 bases at V and 1 base at J, with 7 bases in the middle. Germline CDR1 KGHSH, CDR2 LQKENI. The CDR3 is 15 amino acids. Written as DNA, the CDR3 is TGTGCCAGCTCACCACCAACAGGTTCTGGAAACACCATATATTTT. Protein product: CASSPPTGSGNTIYF.

The rearrangement joins TRBV7-2 to TRBJ1-5; a weak D match, TRBD1 (6 bases). The CDR3 extends over 13 amino acids. The germline V gene encodes CDR1 SGHTA and CDR2 FQGNSA. Trimming removed 4 bases at V and 7 bases at J, with 11 bases between. CDR3 in DNA: TGTGCCAGCAGCTCACAGGGAGCCCAGCCCCAGCATTTT. It specifies CASSSQGAQPQHF.

This clone occurred a few times. The identical CDR3 is also encoded by other nucleotide sequences in the sample. The V gene is TRBV4-3, the J gene TRBJ1-4, with 7 positions matching TRBD1. Germline V gene data show CDR1 as LGHNA and CDR2 as YSLEER. There are 14 residues in the CDR3. J gave up 8 bases and V 1 base, and 4 bases lay outside the gene matches. The CDR3 nucleotides read TGCGCCAGCAGCCAAGGACAGGGTGGCGAAAAACTGTTTTTT. Its translation is CASSQGQGGEKLFF.

This chain joins TRBV19 and TRBJ2-1; 12 bases align to TRBD2. Germline lookup yields CDR1 LNHDA and CDR2 SQIVND (reference sequence). The CDR3 is 13 amino acids. J was trimmed by 10 bases and V by 9 bases; bases with no gene match: 7. The CDR3 spells CARTGLAGQEQFF. CDR3 coding DNA: TGTGCCAGAACGGGACTAGCGGGTCAAGAGCAGTTCTTC.

The gene calls are TRBV19 and TRBJ1-1; 7 bases agree with TRBD1. The CDR3 has 12 amino acids. V was pared by 5 bases and J by 8 bases, with 5 bases of the junction left unmatched. The germline gives CDR1 LNHDA, CDR2 SQIVND (reference sequence). The CDR3 DNA reads as TGTGCCAGTAGTGTTGACAGGGCAGAAGCTTTCTTT. This translates into CASSVDRAEAFF. Filled out from reference TRBV19 and TRBJ1-1, the complete variable domain reads DGGITQSPKYLFRKEGQNVTLSCEQNLNHDAMYWYRQDPGQGLRLIYYSQIVNDFQKGDIAEGYSVSREKKESFPLTVTSAQKNPTAFYLCASSVDRAEAFFGQGTRLTVV.

There are a few counts of this clone. V usage is TRBV7-2 and J usage is TRBJ2-1; 7 bases line up with TRBD2. V was pared by 3 bases and J by 7 bases, with 9 bases of the junction left unmatched. CDR1 and CDR2 (germline): SGHTA, FQGNSA. CDR3 size: 15 residues. CDR3 amino acids: CASSLEGRAVNEQFF. The CDR3 DNA reads TGTGCCAGCAGCTTGGAAGGGAGGGCCGTTAATGAGCAGTTCTTC.

The chain is built from TRBV28 and TRBJ2-7; weak D call: TRBD1 (5 bases). The CDR3 sequence is 14 residues long. V was cut by 4 bases and J by 3 bases, with 13 bases left in between. CDR1 and CDR2 from the germline V gene are MDHEN and SYDVKM. The CDR3 sequence: CASSYSSGNYEQYF. CDR3 DNA sequence: TGTGCCAGCAGTTACAGCTCAGGGAACTACGAGCAGTACTTC.

This chain uses TRBV5-1 with TRBJ1-1; D perhaps matches TRBD1 (5 bases). Trimming shortened V by 7 bases and J by 6 bases, and 16 bases separated the two germline ends. From germline, CDR1 is SGHRS and CDR2 YFSETQ. The CDR3 sequence is 13 residues long. This chain's CDR3 is CASQPQGGAEAFF. The CDR3 nucleotides read TGCGCCAGCCAGCCCCAGGGAGGCGCTGAAGCTTTCTTT.

This clone was seen a few times. This chain joins TRBV30 and TRBJ2-3, with 7 nucleotides matching TRBD2. The germline CDR1 and CDR2 sequences are GTSNPN and SVGIG (reference sequence). The V and J ends lost 4 bases and 7 bases, in that order; junction bases with no gene match: 5. This CDR3 is 12 amino acids long. CDR3 DNA: TGTGCCTGGACAAGCGGGGCTTATACGCAGTATTTT. Protein sequence: CAWTSGAYTQYF.

The gene calls are TRBV7-3 and TRBJ2-1; 8 bases map to TRBD2. The CDR3 loop spans 15 amino acids. V was pared by 6 bases and J by 9 bases, with 13 bases of the junction left unmatched. Germline assignment: CDR1 SGHTA and CDR2 FQGTGA. The CDR3, as DNA: TGTGCCAGCAGTCAGGCGAGCGGGAGTTCAGTTGAGCAGTTCTTC. Protein sequence: CASSQASGSSVEQFF.

There are a few counts of this clone. This CDR3 reads CATSRPPPRGNEQFF. CDR3 DNA sequence: TGTGCCACCAGCAGACCTCCGCCGCGCGGCAATGAGCAGTTCTTC. The V and J genes are TRBV15 and TRBJ2-1; D uncertain. This CDR3 is 15 amino acids long. The V end lost 2 bases, the J end lost 6 bases, and 14 bases lay between the germline ends. CDR1 LNHNV and CDR2 YYDKDF come from the germline V gene (reference sequence).

The rearrangement uses TRBV9 and TRBJ1-1; a possible D gene is TRBD1 (5 bases). The CDR3 runs to 14 residues. Germline values: CDR1 SGDLS, CDR2 YYNGEE. Deletions cut 0 bases from V and 4 bases from J, with 10 bases between. CDR3 protein: CASSVVEQATEAFF. Here the CDR3 DNA reads TGTGCCAGCAGCGTAGTGGAACAGGCCACTGAAGCTTTCTTT. The whole variable domain, remainder taken from reference TRBV9 and TRBJ1-1, is DSGVTQTPKHLITATGQRVTLRCSPRSGDLSVYWYQQSLDQGLQFLIQYYNGEERAKGNILERFSAQQFPDLHSELNLSSLELGDSALYFCASSVVEQATEAFFGQGTRLTVV.

This clone has a handful of counts. V and J are TRBV9 and TRBJ1-3; 7 bases agree with TRBD1. Trimming cost V 4 bases and J 0 bases; bases outside gene matches: 7. CDR1 and CDR2 (germline): SGDLS, YYNGEE. CDR3 length: 16 residues. Here the CDR3 DNA reads TGTGCCAGCAGCACAACGACAGGGCACTCTGGAAACACCATATATTTT. Translating it yields CASSTTTGHSGNTIYF.